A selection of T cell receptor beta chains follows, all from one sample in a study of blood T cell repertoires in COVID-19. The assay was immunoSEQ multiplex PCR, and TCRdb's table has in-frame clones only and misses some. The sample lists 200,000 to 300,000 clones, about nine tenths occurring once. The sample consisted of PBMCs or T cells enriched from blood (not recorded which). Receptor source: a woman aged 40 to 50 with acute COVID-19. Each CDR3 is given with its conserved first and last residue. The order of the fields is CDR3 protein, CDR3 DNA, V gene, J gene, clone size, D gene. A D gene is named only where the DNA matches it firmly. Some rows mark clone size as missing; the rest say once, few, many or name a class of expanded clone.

CAISEPGQGVSYGYTF	TGTGCCATCAGTGAGCCGGGACAGGGAGTTTCCTATGGCTACACCTTC	TRBV10-3	TRBJ1-2	.	TRBD1
CASSLGASGGLTTGELFF	TGTGCCAGCAGTTTAGGGGCTAGCGGGGGCCTAACGACCGGGGAGCTGTTTTTT	TRBV27	TRBJ2-2	few	TRBD2
CASSFLETQYF	TGTGCCAGCAGTTTTCTAGAGACCCAGTACTTC	TRBV6-5	TRBJ2-5	.	.
CASSIWGVASEAFF	TGTGCCAGTAGTATTTGGGGGGTGGCGAGCGAAGCTTTCTTT	TRBV19	TRBJ1-1	.	.
CASSPGTGSTDTQYF	TGTGCCAGCTCACCGGGGACAGGCAGCACAGATACGCAGTATTTT	TRBV18	TRBJ2-3	once	TRBD1
CASSLRTGVLPGELFF	TGTGCCAGCAGCCTACGGACAGGGGTTCTCCCCGGGGAGCTGTTTTTT	TRBV7-9	TRBJ2-2	many	TRBD1
CASSAGTSGGDTQYF	TGTGCCAGCAGCGCCGGGACTAGCGGGGGCGATACGCAGTATTTT	TRBV9	TRBJ2-3	.	TRBD2
CASSEGTSGLHNEQFF	TGCGCCAGCAGTGAGGGGACTAGCGGGCTACACAATGAGCAGTTCTTC	TRBV10-2	TRBJ2-1	.	TRBD2
CASSRGRWENSPLHF	TGTGCCAGCAGCCGAGGAAGATGGGAGAATTCACCCCTCCACTTT	TRBV6-2/TRBV6-3	TRBJ1-6	.	.
CASSVGQGEAFF	TGTGCCAGCAGTGTCGGACAGGGCGAAGCTTTCTTT	TRBV28	TRBJ1-1	.	TRBD1
CASSRDRGPDEQFF	TGTGCCAGTAGCCGGGACAGGGGGCCGGATGAGCAGTTCTTC	TRBV19	TRBJ2-1	.	TRBD1
CASSFRDSHTGELFF	TGTGCCAGCAGCTTCCGGGACAGTCACACCGGGGAGCTGTTTTTT	TRBV7-2	TRBJ2-2	.	TRBD1
CASSATSGRRETQYF	TGCGCCAGCAGCGCAACTAGCGGGAGACGAGAGACCCAGTACTTC	TRBV5-1	TRBJ2-5	.	TRBD2
CASTPRGHDGTGELFF	TGTGCCAGCACGCCAAGGGGGCACGATGGCACCGGGGAGCTGTTTTTT	TRBV3-1/TRBV3-2	TRBJ2-2	.	TRBD1
CATSDLPGPSGANVLTF	TGTGCCACCAGTGATTTACCAGGGCCCTCTGGGGCCAACGTCCTGACTTTC	TRBV24-1	TRBJ2-6	.	.